This is a list of T cell receptor beta chains from one sample in a study of cytomegalovirus exposure and HLA in healthy donors. The method was immunoSEQ multiplex PCR; TCRdb's version includes in-frame clones alone and lacks a portion of them. Among 100,000 to 150,000 clones listed, 75% to 90% were seen once. Specimen: PBMCs. These receptor sequences come from a woman between 18 and 29 years old in good health and CMV-seronegative. Each CDR3 is given with its conserved first and last residue. The D gene is left open where the match is weak. Expanded clones are given a class, and other clones once, few, many or no size at all.

>TRBV5-4|TRBJ2-7|NA|once
CASSPAGYEQYF
TGTGCCAGCAGCCCGGCAGGGTACGAGCAGTACTTC
>TRBV29-1|TRBJ2-7|NA|NA
CSVKVQGARDEQYF
TGCAGCGTTAAGGTTCAGGGTGCTCGTGACGAGCAGTACTTC
>TRBV29-1|TRBJ2-3|NA|NA
CSGGGLTDTQYF
TGCAGCGGCGGGGGCCTCACAGATACGCAGTATTTT
>TRBV4-2|TRBJ2-5|NA|NA
CASSQEGSVRETQYF
TGTGCCAGCAGCCAAGAGGGTAGCGTGAGAGAGACCCAGTACTTC
>TRBV7-9|TRBJ2-7|NA|NA
CASSLAYRLSYEQYF
TGTGCCAGCAGCTTAGCGTACAGGTTATCCTACGAGCAGTACTTC
>TRBV27|TRBJ2-3|NA|NA
CASRPLATDPDTQYF
TGTGCCAGCAGGCCCCTTGCGACAGATCCAGATACGCAGTATTTT
>TRBV5-1|TRBJ2-7|NA|NA
CASQLERTYEQYF
TGCGCCAGCCAATTAGAGCGGACTTACGAGCAGTACTTC
>TRBV28|TRBJ1-5|NA|NA
CASSTRQLSNQPQHF
TGTGCCAGCAGCACAAGACAGTTAAGCAATCAGCCCCAGCATTTT
>TRBV15|TRBJ2-1|TRBD1|NA
CATSRAPWEQGNEQFF
TGTGCCACCAGCAGAGCTCCTTGGGAACAGGGGAATGAGCAGTTCTTC
>TRBV13|TRBJ1-1|NA|NA
CASSFSTLNTEAFF
TGTGCCAGCAGCTTCTCGACACTTAACACTGAAGCTTTCTTT
>TRBV7-9|TRBJ1-1|TRBD1|NA
CASTVGTELFPEAFF
TGTGCCAGCACCGTAGGGACAGAATTATTCCCAGAAGCTTTCTTT
>TRBV28|TRBJ2-7|TRBD2|NA
CASSWTSGPRGLEQYF
TGTGCCAGCAGTTGGACTAGCGGTCCCCGGGGCCTCGAGCAGTACTTC
>TRBV29-1|TRBJ2-1|NA|NA
CSVDSRTPNEQFF
TGCAGCGTTGATTCTAGGACTCCTAATGAGCAGTTCTTC